The 30 T cell receptor beta chains below all came from one sample that was sequenced in a study of blood T cell repertoires in COVID-19. TCRdb's table, derived via immunoSEQ multiplex PCR, lists solely in-frame clones and lacks some. The sample lists about 280,000 clones, approximately 90% occurring once. The sample was PBMCs or T cells enriched from blood (not recorded which). The receptors were sampled from an older woman in a cohort exposed to, infected with or recovered from COVID-19 (not recorded which).

The genes are TRBV2 and TRBJ1-5; maybe TRBD1 (6 bases). Trimming took off 2 bases at V and 5 bases at J, with 16 bases between the two ends. This CDR3 spans 16 amino acids. The V gene's germline CDR1 is SNHLY and CDR2 FYNNEI. In nucleotides, the CDR3 is TGTGCCAGCAGTGAAACCCGACAGGCAGGTTATCAGCCCCAGCATTTT. Its protein product is CASSETRQAGYQPQHF.

The chain links TRBV19 to TRBJ2-1, with 7 bases matching TRBD2. The germline V gene has CDR1 LNHDA and CDR2 SQIVND (reference sequence). The length of the CDR3 is 14 residues. Trimming cost V 5 bases and J 4 bases; bases outside gene matches: 5. CDR3 sequence reads: CASSRPSGYNEQFF. CDR3 sequence (DNA): TGTGCCAGTAGTCGTCCTAGCGGATACAATGAGCAGTTCTTC.

The chain recombines TRBV7-2 with TRBJ2-5, with 8 positions matching TRBD2. Trimming at V came to 3 bases and at J to 2 bases, leaving 8 bases not matched to a gene. Germline V gene sequence: CDR1 SGHTA, CDR2 FQGNSA. The CDR3 totals 16 residues. The CDR3 DNA is TGTGCCAGCAGCTTCAGGGTTAGCGGGGTACAAGAGACCCAGTACTTC. Its protein product is CASSFRVSGVQETQYF.

V usage is TRBV19 and J usage is TRBJ2-1; 8 bases are a match to TRBD1. Germline V lookup: CDR1 LNHDA, CDR2 SQIVND (reference sequence). This CDR3 comprises 15 residues. The ends lost 6 bases at V and 8 bases at J; junction bases unmatched: 12. DNA for the CDR3: TGTGCCAGTAGGGAGGACAGGGCCAAGCCCGATGAGCAGTTCTTC. Protein sequence: CASREDRAKPDEQFF. Drawing the rest from reference TRBV19 and TRBJ2-1, the complete variable domain is DGGITQSPKYLFRKEGQNVTLSCEQNLNHDAMYWYRQDPGQGLRLIYYSQIVNDFQKGDIAEGYSVSREKKESFPLTVTSAQKNPTAFYLCASREDRAKPDEQFFGPGTRLTVL.

The V and J genes are TRBV7-9 and TRBJ2-5; TRBD2 might be the D (7 bases). Trimming took 2 bases from V and 5 from J, leaving 12 bases between them. The germline V gene encodes CDR1 SEHNR and CDR2 FQNEAQ (reference sequence). CDR3 size: 14 residues. The CDR3 DNA follows: TGTGCCAGCAGCTTAACAGGGCGGGAGGAGACCCAGTACTTC. Protein sequence: CASSLTGREETQYF.

The chain links TRBV9 to TRBJ1-1, with TRBD1 matching 10 bases. The CDR3 totals 16 residues. The V segment lost 3 bases and the J segment 3 bases; nucleotides outside the gene matches: 8. Looked up from germline, CDR1 is SGDLS and CDR2 is YYNGEE. Written as DNA, the CDR3 is TGTGCCAGCAGCGGAAAGACAGGGGGCAGATACACTGAAGCTTTCTTT. Amino acid sequence: CASSGKTGGRYTEAFF.

This sequence joins TRBV12-3 or TRBV12-4 and TRBJ1-6; D remains ambiguous. V was pared by 0 bases and J by 13 bases, with 10 bases between. This CDR3 contains 13 residues. The CDR3 reads CASSLASGSPLHF. As DNA, the CDR3 is TGTGCCAGCAGTTTAGCGAGCGGGTCCCCCCTCCACTTT.

V and J are TRBV19 and TRBJ1-5; 7 bases line up with TRBD1. The trim removed 7 bases at V and 4 bases at J, leaving 10 bases unmatched. The CDR3 is 15 amino acids. Per the germline V gene, CDR1 is LNHDA and CDR2 is SQIVND (reference sequence). The CDR3 nucleotides are TGTGCCAGTAAGCTGGACAGGCATCTTAATCAGCCCCAGCATTTT. Its protein is CASKLDRHLNQPQHF.

V usage is TRBV28 and J usage is TRBJ2-2; TRBD1 is a possible D gene (7 bases). The CDR3 covers 16 residues. CDR1 is MDHEN, CDR2 SYDVKM, per germline. Trimming removed 6 bases at V and 6 bases at J, with 20 bases between. The CDR3, as DNA: TGTGCCAGCAGGCAAGGGGGCGCGGGGTTCGCCGGGGAGCTGTTTTTT. Amino acid sequence: CASRQGGAGFAGELFF.

The chain links TRBV28 to TRBJ1-1; D gene uncertain. This CDR3 has 10 residues. V lost 6 bases and J lost 7, with 6 bases in between. Germline V gene sequence: CDR1 MDHEN, CDR2 SYDVKM. CDR3 sequence: CASRHHEAFF. CDR3 DNA sequence: TGTGCCAGCAGACATCATGAAGCTTTCTTT.

The chain links TRBV7-9 to TRBJ2-7, with 9 bases that match TRBD2. The CDR3 runs to 15 residues. The J segment lost 1 base and the V segment lost 6 bases, leaving 7 bases of the junction unmatched. CDR1 SEHNR and CDR2 FQNEAQ come from the germline V gene (reference sequence). CDR3 bases: TGTGCCAGCAGTTGGACTAGCGCGGGATCCTACGAGCAGTACTTC. Protein: CASSWTSAGSYEQYF. Variable domain in full (rest from reference TRBV7-9 and TRBJ2-7): DTGVSQNPRHKITKRGQNVTFRCDPISEHNRLYWYRQTLGQGPEFLTYFQNEAQLEKSRLLSDRFSAERPKGSFSTLEIQRTEQGDSAMYLCASSWTSAGSYEQYFGPGTRLTVT.

The gene calls are TRBV27 and TRBJ1-2, with 8 bases identical to TRBD1. V trimming: 2 bases; J trimming: 8 bases; junction bases outside the gene matches: 10. The CDR3 totals 15 residues. Germline CDR1 is MNHEY and CDR2 is SMNVEV (reference sequence). The CDR3 nucleotides read TGTGCCAGCAGTTTAATCGGCGCAGGGGGCGGAGGCTACACCTTC. Translated: CASSLIGAGGGGYTF.

The rearrangement links TRBV5-1 to TRBJ2-1; 9 bases fit TRBD2. The CDR3 sequence is 15 residues long. Per the germline V gene, CDR1 is SGHRS and CDR2 is YFSETQ. V was pared by 1 base and J by 5 bases, with 4 bases of the junction left unmatched. CDR3 protein: CASSLKGGRDNEQFF. The CDR3 DNA is TGCGCCAGCAGCTTGAAGGGCGGGAGGGACAATGAGCAGTTCTTC.

V and J are TRBV11-2 and TRBJ2-5, with TRBD2 as a possible D gene (6 bases). CDR1 SGHAT and CDR2 FQNNGV come from the germline V gene. CDR3 length: 15 amino acids. V lost 2 bases and J 1 base, leaving 11 bases between the germline ends. The DNA for the CDR3 is TGTGCCAGCAGCTTACTCACTAGCCTCCAAGAGACCCAGTACTTC. Protein product: CASSLLTSLQETQYF. Complete variable domain (other parts from reference TRBV11-2 and TRBJ2-5): EAGVAQSPRYKIIEKRQSVAFWCNPISGHATLYWYQQILGQGPKLLIQFQNNGVVDDSQLPKDRFSAERLKGVDSTLKIQPAKLEDSAVYLCASSLLTSLQETQYFGPGTRLLVL.

The rearrangement uses TRBV4-2 and TRBJ2-1, with D possibly being TRBD1 (6 bases). CDR1 and CDR2 (germline): LGHNA, YNFKEQ. CDR3 length: 14 residues. Trimming took 4 bases from V and 7 from J, leaving 14 bases between them. CDR3 region: CASSLRDIRNEQFF. CDR3 in DNA: TGTGCCAGCAGCCTCCGGGACATTAGGAATGAGCAGTTCTTC.

The gene calls are TRBV6-5 and TRBJ2-3; a weak D match, TRBD2 (6 bases). V lost 8 bases and J lost 3, with 15 bases in between. The V gene's germline CDR1 is MNHEY and CDR2 SVGAGI. The CDR3 consists of 14 residues. CDR3 protein: CASVRERETDTQYF. The DNA for the CDR3 is TGTGCCAGCGTACGGGAGAGGGAGACAGATACGCAGTATTTT.

In this sample, this clone turned up a few times. The chain uses TRBV4-2 and TRBJ2-1; 14 nucleotides match TRBD2. The junction had 3 bases not matched to a gene; V was cut back by 4 bases and J by 1 base. CDR3 length: 17 amino acids. In germline, CDR1 is LGHNA, CDR2 YNFKEQ. The CDR3 spells CASSPGTSGRSYNEQFF. In nucleotides, the CDR3 is TGTGCCAGCAGCCCCGGGACTAGCGGGAGATCCTACAATGAGCAGTTCTTC.

This chain links TRBV28 with TRBJ2-6; tentatively, D is TRBD2 (6 bases). This CDR3 comprises 16 residues. V lost 6 bases and J 0 bases, leaving 12 bases between the germline ends. CDR1 and CDR2 from the germline V gene are MDHEN and SYDVKM. CDR3: CASSPRDFSGANVLTF. Here the CDR3 DNA reads TGTGCCAGCAGCCCACGGGACTTCTCTGGGGCCAACGTCCTGACTTTC.

The chain has TRBV18 and TRBJ2-1; D is unresolved. Germline V lookup: CDR1 KGHSH, CDR2 LQKENI. CDR3 length: 13 amino acids. The ends were cut back, 6 bases at V and 6 bases at J, with 12 bases in the middle. The CDR3 reads CASSPGPLNEQFF. CDR3 coding DNA: TGTGCCAGCTCCCCCGGTCCCCTCAATGAGCAGTTCTTC.

J is TRBJ1-1 and V is TRBV7-9, with 7 bases identical to TRBD1. The CDR3 is 16 amino acids. Trimming cost V 0 bases and J 1 base; bases outside gene matches: 5. Germline values: CDR1 SEHNR, CDR2 FQNEAQ (reference sequence). The CDR3 DNA reads as TGTGCCAGCAGCTTAGCAGGTTCAGGGGGGAACACTGAAGCTTTCTTT. Translated: CASSLAGSGGNTEAFF.

This clone came up once. The V gene is TRBV9, the J gene TRBJ2-5, with TRBD1 as a possible D gene (6 bases). With 0 bases removed from V and 1 base from J, the gap between germline ends came to 19 bases. The germline CDR1 and CDR2 sequences are SGDLS and YYNGEE. This CDR3 is built from 18 residues. The CDR3 here is CASSVAASRGSIQETQYF. As DNA, the CDR3 is TGTGCCAGCAGCGTAGCTGCTTCGAGGGGGAGTATCCAAGAGACCCAGTACTTC.

This rearrangement joins TRBV5-1 to TRBJ1-2; weak D call: TRBD1 (5 bases). Germline V CDR1 and CDR2: SGHRS, YFSETQ. V was shortened by 2 bases and J by 4 bases, with 6 bases between the two germline ends. The CDR3 consists of 12 residues. This CDR3 is CASSFQGYGYTF. CDR3 DNA sequence: TGCGCCAGCAGCTTTCAGGGCTATGGCTACACCTTC.

The V call is TRBV9, the J call TRBJ1-4; 8 bases agree with TRBD1. Looked up from germline, CDR1 is SGDLS and CDR2 is YYNGEE. This CDR3 has 15 amino acids. With V trimmed by 0 bases and J by 6 bases, 4 bases remained unmatched. The CDR3 loop is CASSVEGRGHEKLFF. The CDR3 nucleotides read TGTGCCAGCAGCGTAGAGGGCAGGGGGCATGAAAAACTGTTTTTT.

The chain combines TRBV12-5 with TRBJ2-5, with 9 bases that match TRBD1. The V gene's germline CDR1 is LGHNT and CDR2 FRNRAP. V dropped 5 bases and J dropped 5; count of bases not matched to a gene: 9. This CDR3 comprises 15 residues. The CDR3 DNA reads as TGTGCTAGTGGTCAGGGACAGGGAGGTCTCGAGACCCAGTACTTC. Translated, it gives CASGQGQGGLETQYF.

The chain employs TRBV15 and TRBJ2-3, with D maybe TRBD2 (5 bases). Germline CDR1 LNHNV, CDR2 YYDKDF (reference sequence). The V end was cut by 1 base, the J end by 0 bases, with 11 bases between. The CDR3 consists of 16 residues. For the CDR3, the DNA is TGTGCCACCAGCAGAGCCGCGGGCATTAGCACAGATACGCAGTATTTT. It codes for CATSRAAGISTDTQYF.

The rearrangement links TRBV24-1 to TRBJ1-2; 8 nucleotides match TRBD1. The junction had 7 bases not matched to a gene; V was cut back by 2 bases and J by 6 bases. CDR3 size: 15 residues. From germline, CDR1 is KGHDR and CDR2 SFDVKD. CDR3 nucleotide sequence: TGTGCCACCAGTGATTCGACAGGGGTAGGGGATGGCTACACCTTC. Protein: CATSDSTGVGDGYTF.

This clone was seen only a few times. The V gene is TRBV12-3 or TRBV12-4, the J gene TRBJ2-7; 9 bases align to TRBD1. The J segment lost 5 bases and the V segment lost 6 bases, leaving 5 bases of the junction unmatched. The length of the CDR3 is 13 residues. The CDR3 reads CASSSGTGNEQYF. The CDR3 DNA reads TGTGCCAGCAGCTCCGGGACAGGGAACGAGCAGTACTTC.

The chain links TRBV28 to TRBJ2-2; D gene ambiguous. Between the trimmed V and J ends, which lost 4 bases and 0 bases, there was a span of 12 bases. Germline V gene sequence: CDR1 MDHEN, CDR2 SYDVKM. This CDR3 comprises 16 residues. CDR3 amino acids: CASSSRPTPNTGELFF. In DNA form, the CDR3 reads TGTGCCAGCAGTTCGCGTCCCACCCCGAACACCGGGGAGCTGTTTTTT.

The chain employs TRBV18 and TRBJ2-5, with D possibly matching TRBD1 (5 bases). The germline V gene encodes CDR1 KGHSH and CDR2 LQKENI. The V gene lost 6 bases and the J gene lost 1 base, with 15 bases spanning the gap. The CDR3 has 15 amino acids. The CDR3 DNA sequence: TGTGCCAGCTCGCCTCGGCTAGACAGCCAAGAGACCCAGTACTTC. Its protein product is CASSPRLDSQETQYF.

V is TRBV28 and J is TRBJ2-7; possible D gene TRBD1, 5 bases. V shed 3 bases and J shed 6 bases, with 18 bases lying between them. The CDR3 has 15 amino acids. The germline V gene has CDR1 MDHEN and CDR2 SYDVKM. The CDR3 is CASSFSRPRASEQYF. The CDR3 nucleotides are TGTGCCAGCAGTTTTTCGCGCCCCAGGGCGAGCGAGCAGTACTTC.